One sample yielded the 27 T cell receptor beta chains listed below, sequenced in a study of Ad26.COV2.S vaccination and SARS-CoV-2 variants. The protocol was immunoSEQ multiplex PCR, while the TCRdb copy is restricted to in-frame clones and leaves out a portion. The sample lists fewer than 800,000 clones; roughly 90% were seen once. As to treatment: roughly 18 received Ad26.COV2.S at low or high dose, single or two shots; about five received placebo; per-sample allocation not given. The investigators took samples on day 63 after the first vaccine or placebo injection. This specimen consisted of peripheral blood, obtained in a trial of Ad26.COV2.S vaccine versus placebo. These receptors were collected from a person between 18 and 65 years old who received the Ad26.COV2.S COVID-19 vaccine or a placebo.

Notes on this clone: A read error may account for a junction end that differs from germline. This sample includes further DNA sequences coding for the same CDR3. This sequence joins TRBV29-1 and TRBJ1-4; the D gene is possibly TRBD1 (6 bases). The V gene's germline CDR1 is SQVTM and CDR2 ANQGSEA. This CDR3 contains 12 residues. The CDR3 sequence is CSVGGPLEKLFF. The CDR3 nucleotides are TGTAGCGTTGGGGGGCCCCTTGAAAAACTGTTTTTT.

The chain carries TRBV5-1 and TRBJ2-7; 7 positions match TRBD1. Looked up from germline, CDR1 is SGHRS and CDR2 is YFSETQ. The CDR3 is made up of 15 amino acids. Trimming cost V 2 bases and J 2 bases; bases outside gene matches: 7. Written as DNA, the CDR3 is TGCGCCAGCAGCTTAAATAGGGACAGTACCTACGAGCAGTACTTC. Translating it yields CASSLNRDSTYEQYF.

The V gene is TRBV19, the J gene TRBJ1-5; 9 bases fit TRBD1. Germline lookup yields CDR1 LNHDA and CDR2 SQIVND (reference sequence). V was pared by 3 bases and J by 3 bases, with 3 bases of the junction left unmatched. CDR3 length: 15 amino acids. The CDR3 region has the DNA TGTGCCAGTAGTATGACAGGGGGTTACAATCAGCCCCAGCATTTT. Amino acids: CASSMTGGYNQPQHF.

The chain combines TRBV3-1 (or the pseudogene TRBV3-2) with TRBJ1-4; no firm D call. CDR1 is LGHDT, CDR2 YNNKEL, per germline (reference sequence). V lost 2 bases, J lost 4 bases, and 8 bases lay in between. The CDR3 totals 14 residues. The CDR3 loop reads CASSQRTDNEKLFF. In DNA form, the CDR3 reads TGTGCCAGCAGCCAAAGGACGGATAATGAAAAACTGTTTTTT.

The chain links TRBV5-5 to TRBJ1-6; D unclear. CDR1 and CDR2 from the germline V gene are SGHKS and YYEKEE (reference sequence). V lost 4 bases and J lost 10, with 15 bases in between. CDR3 length: 14 residues. In DNA, the CDR3 is TGTGCCAGCAGCCGAACTACAGAGGTATCACCCCTCCACTTT. As protein: CASSRTTEVSPLHF.

The chain joins TRBV7-8 to TRBJ1-2; 9 bases align to TRBD1. Germline-derived CDR1 and CDR2 are SGHVS and FQNEAQ. The CDR3 loop spans 14 amino acids. The trim removed 5 bases at V and 7 bases at J, leaving 8 bases unmatched. CDR3 sequence reads: CASSPQTGGAGYTF. The CDR3 DNA reads as TGTGCCAGCAGCCCTCAGACAGGGGGGGCTGGCTACACCTTC.

The chain has TRBV6-2 or TRBV6-3 and TRBJ2-7; 10 nucleotides match TRBD2. CDR3 size: 15 residues. Germline V gene sequence: CDR1 MNHEY, CDR2 SVGEGT. V was pared by 3 bases and J by 1 base, with 3 bases of the junction left unmatched. This chain's CDR3 is CASSYGGLASYEQYF. CDR3 DNA: TGTGCCAGCAGTTATGGGGGACTAGCGTCCTACGAGCAGTACTTC.

In this sample, this clone turned up many times. The chain employs TRBV6-1 and TRBJ1-5, with 7 bases identical to TRBD1. The CDR3 runs to 16 residues. Germline values: CDR1 MNHNS, CDR2 SASEGT. Losses at the gene ends were 4 bases for V and 2 bases for J; bases not matched to a gene: 8. DNA of the CDR3: TGTGCCAGCAGTGTAGGGACAGCCGGGGGCAATCAGCCCCAGCATTTT. Translation: CASSVGTAGGNQPQHF.

V usage is TRBV5-6 and J usage is TRBJ2-3, with D hard to call. The germline V gene has CDR1 SGHDT and CDR2 YYEEEE. The CDR3 runs 14 residues. Trimming cost V 0 bases and J 4 bases, with 9 bases left between them. CDR3 protein: CASSLGGLADTQYF. The CDR3 DNA reads TGTGCCAGCAGCTTGGGCGGTTTGGCAGATACGCAGTATTTT.

The chain carries TRBV5-4 and TRBJ2-5; 13 bases align to TRBD2. Looked up from germline, CDR1 is SGHNT and CDR2 is YYREEE (reference sequence). This CDR3 is built from 17 residues. Trimming at V came to 0 bases and at J to 5 bases, leaving 7 bases not matched to a gene. The CDR3 coding sequence is TGTGCCAGCAGCTTGGCCCTCACTAGCGGGGGGGCGGAGACCCAGTACTTC. It encodes CASSLALTSGGAETQYF.

Comment on this clone: This CDR3 is also generated by other DNA sequences in the sample. This chain connects TRBV7-2 to TRBJ2-1; weak D call: TRBD2 (6 bases). Germline CDR1 reads SGHTA; CDR2 reads FQGNSA. CDR3 length: 14 residues. V lost 5 bases, J lost 0 bases, and 8 bases lay in between. CDR3 residues: CASSPGGSYNEQFF. The CDR3 bases are TGTGCCAGCAGCCCCGGGGGCTCCTACAATGAGCAGTTCTTC.

V usage is TRBV12-3 or TRBV12-4 and J usage is TRBJ2-3; D ambiguous. The CDR3 sequence is 11 residues long. V lost 6 bases and J lost 9, with 10 bases in between. The CDR3 DNA reads TGTGCCAGCAGGGGCCCTTTAACGCAGTATTTT. Its protein is CASRGPLTQYF.

In DNA, the CDR3 is TGTGCCAGCAGTATATTCGGGACCTCCTACGAGCAGTACTTC. It yields the protein CASSIFGTSYEQYF. V and J are TRBV27 and TRBJ2-7; D tentatively reads TRBD1 or TRBD2 (5 bases each). From germline, CDR1 is MNHEY and CDR2 SMNVEV (reference sequence). Trimming left V 5 bases short and J 0 bases short, with 11 bases between. The CDR3 is made up of 14 amino acids.

The chain combines TRBV7-6 with TRBJ2-2; possibly TRBD1 for D (6 bases). Germline lookup yields CDR1 SGHVS and CDR2 FNYEAQ. CDR3 length: 14 amino acids. With 6 bases removed from V and 0 bases from J, the gap between germline ends came to 8 bases. This CDR3 reads CASSQGTNTGELFF. The DNA for the CDR3 is TGTGCCAGCAGTCAGGGGACGAACACCGGGGAGCTGTTTTTT.

This clone appeared a few times. The gene calls are TRBV19 and TRBJ2-2, with a possible D match to TRBD2 (6 bases). Trimming shortened V by 10 bases and J by 0 bases, and 15 bases separated the two germline ends. CDR1 LNHDA and CDR2 SQIVND come from the germline V gene (reference sequence). CDR3 length equals 15 residues. CDR3 protein: CATTQSGPNTGELFF. For the CDR3, the DNA is TGTGCCACCACCCAAAGCGGGCCGAACACCGGGGAGCTGTTTTTT.

The chain couples TRBV6-5 to TRBJ2-2, with D maybe TRBD1 (6 bases). Trimming cost V 6 bases and J 5 bases, with 13 bases left between them. The CDR3 extends over 14 amino acids. Germline CDR1 is MNHEY and CDR2 is SVGAGI. CDR3 sequence: CASSRQEKTGELFF. As DNA, the CDR3 is TGTGCCAGCAGCAGACAGGAAAAGACCGGGGAGCTGTTTTTT.

This chain connects TRBV3-1 (or the pseudogene TRBV3-2) to TRBJ2-5; D is undetermined. The CDR3 is made up of 15 amino acids. V lost 0 bases and J 3 bases, leaving 11 bases between the germline ends. Germline-derived CDR1 and CDR2 are LGHDT and YNNKEL (reference sequence). CDR3: CASSQEPQRKETQYF. In nucleotides, the CDR3 is TGTGCCAGCAGCCAAGAACCCCAGCGTAAAGAGACCCAGTACTTC.

A few counts support this clone. V is TRBV7-9 and J is TRBJ2-7; D might be TRBD2 (5 bases). V was cut by 5 bases and J by 0 bases, with 14 bases left in between. The CDR3 has 15 amino acids. Germline lookup yields CDR1 SEHNR and CDR2 FQNEAQ (reference sequence). In DNA, the CDR3 is TGTGCCAGCAGCCGCGTGGCGGGCCTCTCCTACGAGCAGTACTTC. This gives the protein CASSRVAGLSYEQYF.

As to this clone: The same CDR3 can be traced to other DNA sequences in this sample. The chain uses TRBV19 and TRBJ2-6; D not certain. V lost 6 bases to trimming and J lost 4 bases, with 7 bases between them. This CDR3 is 13 amino acids long. CDR1 LNHDA and CDR2 SQIVND come from the germline V gene (reference sequence). The CDR3: CASRVSGANVLTF. CDR3 nucleotide sequence: TGTGCCAGTAGAGTATCAGGGGCCAACGTCCTGACTTTC.

The gene calls are TRBV2 and TRBJ2-1; either TRBD1 or TRBD2 may fit D (6 bases each). Per the germline V gene, CDR1 is SNHLY and CDR2 is FYNNEI. Trimming cost V 1 base and J 10 bases, with 17 bases left between them. This CDR3 spans 15 amino acids. CDR3 nucleotide sequence: TGTGCCAGCAGTGAAGTACGGGGGCGGACTCCGGAGCAGTTCTTC. Its protein is CASSEVRGRTPEQFF.

This chain connects TRBV3-1 (or the pseudogene TRBV3-2) to TRBJ2-7; a weak D match, TRBD1 (6 bases). The germline V gene has CDR1 LGHDT and CDR2 YNNKEL (reference sequence). V gave up 1 base and J gave up 0 bases, with 22 bases separating them. The CDR3 consists of 19 residues. CDR3 sequence reads: CASSQVILLCQGSSYEQYF. In DNA, the CDR3 is TGTGCCAGCAGCCAAGTGATCCTTCTTTGTCAGGGGAGCTCCTACGAGCAGTACTTC.

This clone has just a few counts. This chain connects TRBV7-9 to TRBJ1-4; D might be TRBD1 (6 bases). There are 17 residues in the CDR3. Germline assignment: CDR1 SEHNR and CDR2 FQNEAQ (reference sequence). V was trimmed by 5 bases and J by 3 bases, leaving 19 bases between them. The CDR3 DNA sequence: TGTGCCAGCAGCCCCCGAGGGAGGGGGTCAGCTAATGAAAAACTGTTTTTT. Its translation: CASSPRGRGSANEKLFF.

The V call is TRBV3-1 (or the pseudogene TRBV3-2), the J call TRBJ2-2; D gene ambiguous. Between the trimmed V and J ends, which lost 4 bases and 0 bases, there was a span of 6 bases. The germline gives CDR1 LGHDT, CDR2 YNNKEL (reference sequence). This CDR3 region has 14 residues. CDR3 nucleotide sequence: TGTGCCAGCAGCCCCCCCACGAACACCGGGGAGCTGTTTTTT. Translated: CASSPPTNTGELFF.

Notes on this clone: The sample has other DNA sequences that encode this CDR3 too. This chain joins TRBV3-1 (or the pseudogene TRBV3-2) and TRBJ1-2; no reliable D call. The CDR3 covers 12 residues. Germline V gene data show CDR1 as LGHDT and CDR2 as YNNKEL (reference sequence). Trimming took 3 bases from V and 8 from J, leaving 10 bases between them. CDR3 nucleotides: TGTGCCAGCAGCCAGGAGAGACGCGGCTACACCTTC. Its translation is CASSQERRGYTF.

CDR3 DNA: TGTGCCAGCGGGGAGACAGGGAGGACTCAGCCCCAGCATTTT. Amino acid sequence: CASGETGRTQPQHF. This chain connects TRBV2 to TRBJ1-5; 7 bases match TRBD1. V lost 8 bases, J lost 6 bases, and 10 bases stayed unmatched. Germline CDR1 is SNHLY and CDR2 is FYNNEI. The CDR3 spans 14 residues.

The chain recombines TRBV5-1 with TRBJ2-1; the D call may be TRBD1 or TRBD2 (6 bases each). Trimming took 0 bases from V and 2 from J, leaving 12 bases between them. The germline V gene has CDR1 SGHRS and CDR2 YFSETQ. This CDR3 has 16 residues. The CDR3 sequence is CASSLDRASAYNEQFF. As DNA, the CDR3 is TGCGCCAGCAGCTTGGACAGGGCTAGCGCCTACAATGAGCAGTTCTTC.

This clone turned up a few times. The chain joins TRBV7-2 to TRBJ2-5; D gene ambiguous. In germline, CDR1 is SGHTA, CDR2 FQGNSA. Trimming cost V 3 bases and J 5 bases, with 7 bases left between them. The CDR3 has 12 residues. This chain's CDR3 is CASSFPKETQYF. CDR3 nucleotides: TGTGCCAGCAGCTTCCCTAAGGAGACCCAGTACTTC.